The rows below give T cell receptor beta chains drawn from one sample of a study of blood T cell repertoires in COVID-19. This table comes from immunoSEQ multiplex PCR, and its TCRdb copy is limited to in-frame clones, with some not included. The profile shows under 300,000 clones, approximately 85% of them singletons. Sequencing was performed on peripheral blood. The receptor set was obtained from a woman between 65 and 79 years old with acute or convalescent COVID-19. Both conserved end residues are part of each CDR3. The order of the fields is V gene, J gene, CDR3 protein.

V: TRBV15; J: TRBJ1-1; CDR3: CATSRVSFRGLFEAFF
V: TRBV3-1/TRBV3-2; J: TRBJ1-5; CDR3: CASSQGGNQPQHF
V: TRBV5-1; J: TRBJ1-2; CDR3: CASSLLGGGPFFYTF
V: TRBV18; J: TRBJ2-1; CDR3: CASSPTGGNEQFF
V: TRBV5-5; J: TRBJ1-4; CDR3: CASSLEGITNEKLFF
V: TRBV29-1; J: TRBJ2-2; CDR3: CSVEVVFGGELFF
V: TRBV25-1; J: TRBJ1-2; CDR3: CASSGRRGGDGYTF
V: TRBV6-5; J: TRBJ1-2; CDR3: CASSYNLNYGYTF
V: TRBV2; J: TRBJ2-1; CDR3: CASDSYNEQFF
V: TRBV5-4; J: TRBJ1-3; CDR3: CASSLDSGSGNTIYF
V: TRBV18; J: TRBJ1-1; CDR3: CASSPPTRLNEAFF
V: TRBV2; J: TRBJ1-1; CDR3: CASTGGGNTEAFF
V: TRBV7-4; J: TRBJ2-1; CDR3: CASSLEGLAVSNEQFF
V: TRBV6-5; J: TRBJ1-6; CDR3: CASRLGGDHSPLHF
V: TRBV2; J: TRBJ1-5; CDR3: CASRLMGNQPQHF
V: TRBV20-1; J: TRBJ2-2; CDR3: CSASALRGGAGELFF
V: TRBV3-1/TRBV3-2; J: TRBJ1-6; CDR3: CASSQSWRLDISPLHF
V: TRBV2; J: TRBJ1-6; CDR3: CASRTGQRGGSPLHF
V: TRBV24-1; J: TRBJ1-5; CDR3: CAAGGSRGGNQPQHF
V: TRBV7-8; J: TRBJ1-6; CDR3: CASSLGSGTGGSPLHF
V: TRBV19; J: TRBJ1-1; CDR3: CASRSGAGINTEAFF
V: TRBV6-5; J: TRBJ2-2; CDR3: CASKPGQGGGELFF
V: TRBV10-2; J: TRBJ1-1; CDR3: CASSGGGLGTEAFF
V: TRBV5-5; J: TRBJ1-4; CDR3: CASSLQGSREKLFF
V: TRBV7-8; J: TRBJ2-1; CDR3: CASSLSGGLGNEQFF
V: TRBV10-3; J: TRBJ1-2; CDR3: CAISVTGTDDGYTF
V: TRBV6-1; J: TRBJ1-5; CDR3: CASSEVRTAPRMKGNQPQHF
V: TRBV5-1; J: TRBJ2-7; CDR3: CASSLTSPTYEQYF
V: TRBV9; J: TRBJ2-3; CDR3: CASSRIRQGQTTQYF